Each of the 3 T cell receptor beta chains below was sequenced from the same sample in a study of Graves' ophthalmopathy and Graves' hyperthyroidism (dated by TCRdb to the late 2010s). The instrument given in TCRdb is Illumina HiSeq 2000. For repertoire sequencing, TCR beta CDR3 regions were amplified from RNA transcripts. The first round of RT-PCR was done with HTBI primers and the Qiagen OneStep RT-PCR kit, and was followed by a second round of multiplex PCR, then size selection and purification. The public reads were run again by TCRdb, first through fastp at Q25 and then through MiXCR, and only productive beta chains were kept. Rows are combined by CDR3 protein, so each entry shows the most common genes and DNA. This sample gives around 1.1 million distinct CDR3 sequences in total; about 38% of them show up just once. Roughly 10% of the sample lies in the top ten. The specimen was peripheral blood or thyroid tissue (not recorded which). Receptor source: an adult man with Graves' hyperthyroidism.

This clonotype was seen just once. This chain links TRBV4-2 with TRBJ1-1; D gene uncertain. Trimming pared 0 bases from V and 4 bases from J, leaving 9 bases between. From germline, CDR1 is LGHNA and CDR2 YNFKEQ. The CDR3 extends over 14 amino acids. In nucleotides, the CDR3 is TGTGCCAGCAGCCAAGATATGAGTCTCACTGAAGCTTTCTTT. Translated, it gives CASSQDMSLTEAFF.

The chain is built from TRBV20-1 and TRBJ2-3, with TRBD1 identical over 8 bases. The CDR3 loop spans 12 amino acids. Trimming took 6 bases from V and 9 from J; bases not matched to a gene: 8. The germline V gene encodes CDR1 DFQATT and CDR2 SNEGSKA (reference sequence). The DNA for the CDR3 is TGCAGTGCGACCGGGACAGGACTCACGCAGTATTTT. Protein sequence: CSATGTGLTQYF.

This clonotype has at least ten counts. This sequence joins TRBV20-1 and TRBJ2-7; 10 bases line up with TRBD2. Germline V gene lookup returns CDR1 DFQATT and CDR2 SNEGSKA (reference sequence). The CDR3 runs 15 residues. V was clipped by 3 bases and J by 3 bases; unmatched bases: 8. The CDR3, as DNA: TGCAGTGCTAGTAAACCGGCTAGCGGGAGCTACGAGCAGTACTTC. It yields the protein CSASKPASGSYEQYF.